This is a list of T cell receptor beta chains from one sample in a study of T cell clones after liver transplantation. TCRdb's table, derived via immunoSEQ multiplex PCR, lists solely in-frame clones and lacks some. Of tens of thousands of clones listed, around 84% were seen once; the top ten hold under 2.5%. Sequences were derived from CD4+ T cells from blood, sampled around 50 months after liver transplant. The receptors were sampled from a human patient who received a liver transplant. Some T cells may be graft donor cells. Each CDR3 is given with its conserved first and last residue. D genes are given only for firm matches. Some rows mark clone size as missing; the rest say once, few, many or name a class of expanded clone.

V	D	size	J	CDR3	DNA
TRBV5-5	.	.	TRBJ2-1	CASSPNINNEQFF	TGTGCCAGCAGCCCCAACATTAACAATGAGCAGTTCTTC
TRBV28	.	once	TRBJ1-1	CASSSPKWTEAFF	TGTGCCAGCAGTTCGCCCAAGTGGACTGAAGCTTTCTTT
TRBV18	.	.	TRBJ1-5	CASSDFLSNQPQHF	TGTGCCAGCTCAGACTTTCTCAGCAATCAGCCCCAGCATTTT
TRBV5-6	TRBD2	.	TRBJ2-1	CASSLQWQGGNEQFF	TGTGCCAGCAGCTTGCAGTGGCAGGGAGGGAATGAGCAGTTCTTC
TRBV2	.	.	TRBJ2-6	CASSETLQGAGANVLTF	TGTGCCAGCAGTGAAACTTTACAGGGAGCTGGGGCCAACGTCCTGACTTTC
TRBV4-3	.	.	TRBJ2-3	CASSQGGALDTQYF	TGCGCCAGCAGCCAGGGCGGAGCTCTAGATACGCAGTATTTT
TRBV18	.	few	TRBJ1-2	CASSLDGYGYTF	TGTGCCAGCTCACTGGACGGCTATGGCTACACCTTC
TRBV18	.	.	TRBJ1-5	CASSPSGAQQPQHF	TGTGCCAGCTCACCTTCGGGGGCACAGCAGCCCCAGCATTTT
TRBV7-3	.	.	TRBJ2-5	CASSFGPQETQYF	TGTGCCAGCTCTTTCGGGCCCCAAGAGACCCAGTACTTC
TRBV7-6	.	.	TRBJ1-1	CASSLGGRGTRAFF	TGTGCCAGCAGCTTAGGGGGAAGGGGGACAAGGGCTTTCTTT
TRBV4-1	.	.	TRBJ1-1	CASSWGPRVGARTEAFF	TGCGCCAGCAGCTGGGGGCCCAGGGTTGGGGCCCGGACTGAAGCTTTCTTT
TRBV18	.	.	TRBJ1-2	CASSPDVTLNYGYTF	TGTGCCAGCTCACCCGACGTCACCCTTAACTATGGCTACACCTTC
TRBV2	TRBD2	.	TRBJ2-1	CASSDGGRNYNEQFF	TGTGCCAGCAGTGATGGCGGGAGGAATTACAATGAGCAGTTCTTC
TRBV28	.	.	TRBJ1-2	CASSLQESYTF	TGTGCCAGCAGTCTACAGGAAAGCTACACCTTC
TRBV7-2	.	few	TRBJ1-5	CASSGSYIQPQHF	TGTGCCAGCAGCGGATCATACATTCAGCCCCAGCATTTT
TRBV4-2	.	.	TRBJ1-5	CASSQDPSRASNQPQHF	TGTGCCAGCAGCCAAGATCCGAGCAGGGCCTCCAATCAGCCCCAGCATTTT
TRBV9	.	.	TRBJ2-2	CASSASRGQLNTGELFF	TGTGCCAGCAGCGCCTCCCGAGGACAGCTGAACACCGGGGAGCTGTTTTTT
TRBV2	.	.	TRBJ2-7	CASSVTHEQYF	TGTGCCAGCAGTGTAACACACGAGCAGTACTTC